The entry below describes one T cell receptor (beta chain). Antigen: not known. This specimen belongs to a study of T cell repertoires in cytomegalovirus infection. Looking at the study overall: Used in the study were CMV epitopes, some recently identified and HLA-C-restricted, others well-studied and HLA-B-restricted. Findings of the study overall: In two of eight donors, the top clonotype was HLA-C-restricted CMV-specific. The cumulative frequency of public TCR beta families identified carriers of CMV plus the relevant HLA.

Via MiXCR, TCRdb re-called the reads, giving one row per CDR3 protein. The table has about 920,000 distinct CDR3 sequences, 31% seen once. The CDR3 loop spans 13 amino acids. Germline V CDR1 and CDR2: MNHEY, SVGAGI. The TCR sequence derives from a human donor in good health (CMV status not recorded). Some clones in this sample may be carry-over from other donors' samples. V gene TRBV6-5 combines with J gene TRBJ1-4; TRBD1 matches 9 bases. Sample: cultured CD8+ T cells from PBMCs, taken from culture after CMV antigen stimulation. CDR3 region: CGITTGGSEKLFF. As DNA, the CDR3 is TGTGGCATTACGACAGGGGGGAGTGAAAAACTGTTTTTT.